The 21 T cell receptor beta chains reported below all come from one sample, sequenced in a study of shared clonotypes between healthy human individuals. Sequencing used immunoSEQ multiplex PCR; TCRdb keeps in-frame clones, though not all of them. The repertoire has approximately 2.5 million clones, about 92% of them found once; the top ten carry 0.13% to 0.15%. Sequenced input: naive CD4+ T cells sorted from blood. Indicated subset: CD45RA+ positively selected. The receptors derive from a man aged 18 to 35 in good health.

This sequence joins TRBV28 and TRBJ1-6; TRBD1 matches 9 bases. The CDR3 consists of 18 residues. CDR1 and CDR2 (germline): MDHEN, SYDVKM. The V gene end was trimmed by 7 bases and the J gene end by 2 bases; junction bases not matched to a gene: 12. CDR3 bases: TGTGCCAGCACCGAGACAGGGGGTGGTAAAACCTATAATTCACCCCTCCACTTT. It specifies CASTETGGGKTYNSPLHF.

V usage is TRBV30 and J usage is TRBJ1-5; D is unclear. The CDR3 spans 12 residues. Germline values: CDR1 GTSNPN, CDR2 SVGIG (reference sequence). The V and J ends lost 0 bases and 8 bases respectively, with 8 bases between them. CDR3 DNA sequence: TGTGCCTGGAGTGTCTGGGGTGAGCCCCAGCATTTT. It codes for CAWSVWGEPQHF.

The chain combines TRBV7-9 with TRBJ1-1, with no clear D. Trimming removed 3 bases at V and 5 bases at J, with 10 bases between. The CDR3 has 13 residues. CDR1 SEHNR and CDR2 FQNEAQ come from the germline V gene (reference sequence). Here the CDR3 DNA reads TGTGCCAGCAGCTTTCAATCCCGGACTGAAGCTTTCTTT. This encodes CASSFQSRTEAFF.

The J gene is TRBJ1-1, the V gene TRBV6-5; D not resolved. Per germline, CDR1 MNHEY and CDR2 SVGAGI. V was shortened by 2 bases and J by 3 bases, with 13 bases between the two germline ends. The CDR3 runs 15 residues. CDR3: CASSYATSTDTEAFF. The CDR3, as DNA: TGTGCCAGCAGTTACGCAACATCTACAGACACTGAAGCTTTCTTT.

This clone was recorded once. This rearrangement joins TRBV5-1 to TRBJ1-4, with 8 positions matching TRBD1. With V trimmed by 4 bases and J by 2 bases, 4 bases remained unmatched. In germline, CDR1 is SGHRS, CDR2 YFSETQ. This CDR3 contains 15 residues. CDR3 residues: CASSRTGFTNEKLFF. For the CDR3, the DNA is TGCGCCAGCAGCAGGACAGGGTTTACTAATGAAAAACTGTTTTTT.

The chain carries TRBV30 and TRBJ2-1, with 9 bases identical to TRBD2. The CDR3 sequence is 14 residues long. The V and J ends lost 0 bases and 8 bases, in that order; junction bases with no gene match: 5. Germline loops: CDR1 GTSNPN, CDR2 SVGIG (reference sequence). CDR3 amino acids: CAWSVSGRVYEQFF. The CDR3 nucleotides are TGTGCCTGGAGTGTTAGCGGGAGAGTCTATGAGCAGTTCTTC.

This clone was observed once. The genes are TRBV29-1 and TRBJ1-1; tentatively, D is TRBD1 (5 bases). V gave up 3 bases and J gave up 1 base, with 12 bases separating them. In germline, CDR1 is SQVTM, CDR2 ANQGSEA. CDR3 length: 14 amino acids. This CDR3 is CSVEGRERNTEAFF. The DNA of the CDR3 is TGCAGCGTTGAGGGCAGGGAGAGGAACACTGAAGCTTTCTTT.

J is TRBJ2-1 and V is TRBV7-2; 11 bases agree with TRBD2. Trimming removed 6 bases from V and 12 bases from J; junction bases left unmatched: 19. Looked up from germline, CDR1 is SGHTA and CDR2 is FQGNSA. This CDR3 has 17 amino acids. The DNA for the CDR3 is TGTGCCAGCAGTCAGACCTTGGTGCTGGTAGCGGGAGGGGGGCAGTTCTTC. This gives the protein CASSQTLVLVAGGGQFF.

This clone was recorded only once. J is TRBJ1-1 and V is TRBV6-1; TRBD1 agrees at 7 bases. Germline trimming cut 6 bases from V and 5 bases from J; bases unmatched to any gene: 9. Germline V gene lookup returns CDR1 MNHNS and CDR2 SASEGT. CDR3 size: 14 residues. CDR3 DNA: TGTGCCAGCAGCTACCCCGTCAGGGGGACTGAAGCTTTCTTT. It codes for CASSYPVRGTEAFF.

The V gene is TRBV9, the J gene TRBJ2-5; 12 nucleotides match TRBD2. Losses at the gene ends were 4 bases for V and 4 bases for J; bases not matched to a gene: 5. Germline V gene sequence: CDR1 SGDLS, CDR2 YYNGEE. The CDR3 loop spans 15 amino acids. The CDR3 coding sequence is TGTGCCAGCAGCTCTCCTAGCGGGGGGGCAGAGACCCAGTACTTC. It translates to CASSSPSGGAETQYF.

The rearrangement links TRBV7-9 to TRBJ1-1; the match to TRBD1 covers 7 bases. J was trimmed by 0 bases and V by 5 bases; bases with no gene match: 9. Per germline, CDR1 SEHNR and CDR2 FQNEAQ (reference sequence). The length of the CDR3 is 16 residues. This chain's CDR3 is CASSQPTGSMNTEAFF. CDR3 nucleotides: TGTGCCAGCAGCCAACCGACAGGGAGCATGAACACTGAAGCTTTCTTT.

The CDR3 DNA sequence: TGCGCCAGCAGCTTGTCATCGAAGACTAGCGGGGGTACCGGATACAATGAGCAGTTCTTC. The encoded protein is CASSLSSKTSGGTGYNEQFF. The rearrangement uses TRBV5-1 and TRBJ2-1, with 12 bases aligning to TRBD2. Unmatched junction bases numbered 15, after V lost 1 base and J lost 4 bases. Germline CDR1 is SGHRS and CDR2 is YFSETQ. The CDR3 is 20 amino acids.

This rearrangement joins TRBV18 to TRBJ2-3, with 9 nucleotides matching TRBD2. Germline CDR1 reads KGHSH; CDR2 reads LQKENI. The CDR3 loop spans 17 amino acids. V lost 3 bases, J lost 7 bases, and 14 bases stayed unmatched. The CDR3 is CASSPPLLAGAWNTQYF. CDR3 in DNA: TGTGCCAGCTCACCGCCTTTGTTAGCGGGGGCCTGGAATACGCAGTATTTT.

The rearrangement uses TRBV7-2 and TRBJ2-5; either TRBD1 or TRBD2 may supply D (5 bases each). This CDR3 is 13 amino acids long. Trimming took 2 bases from V and 5 from J, leaving 9 bases between them. CDR1 and CDR2 from the germline V gene are SGHTA and FQGNSA. The CDR3 bases are TGTGCCAGCAGCTTAACCTGGGGGGAGACCCAGTACTTC. Its translation: CASSLTWGETQYF.

The chain uses TRBV5-4 and TRBJ2-1; 13 bases match TRBD2. The CDR3 consists of 19 residues. CDR1 is SGHNT, CDR2 YYREEE, per germline (reference sequence). V was clipped by 0 bases and J by 2 bases; unmatched bases: 8. For the CDR3, the DNA is TGTGCCAGCAGCTTGGGAGGGGGACTAGCGGGGAACACCTACAATGAGCAGTTCTTC. Its translation: CASSLGGGLAGNTYNEQFF. Based on the CDR3 plus reference TRBV5-4 and TRBJ2-1, the full variable domain is ETGVTQSPTHLIKTRGQQVTLRCSSQSGHNTVSWYQQALGQGPQFIFQYYREEENGRGNFPPRFSGLQFPNYSSELNVNALELDDSALYLCASSLGGGLAGNTYNEQFFGPGTRLTVL.

The chain employs TRBV11-2 and TRBJ1-2, with D tentatively TRBD1 (6 bases). The CDR3 spans 14 residues. CDR1 is SGHAT and CDR2 is FQNNGV in the germline V gene. Trimming removed 5 bases from V and 13 bases from J, with 23 bases in between. CDR3 in amino acids: CASSLDSTLTVFTF. The CDR3 nucleotides read TGTGCCAGCAGCCTGGACAGTACCCTTACGGTTTTCACCTTC.

The chain carries TRBV18 and TRBJ1-5; perhaps TRBD1 as D (6 bases). V lost 2 bases, J lost 3 bases, and 11 bases lay in between. The CDR3 sequence is 15 residues long. CDR1 is KGHSH, CDR2 LQKENI, per germline. DNA for the CDR3: TGTGCCAGCTCACCATTGGGACATCCCAATCAGCCCCAGCATTTT. It yields the protein CASSPLGHPNQPQHF.

Here the CDR3 DNA reads TGTGCCAGCAGCGAGGGGACGGGGAGGAGCTACACCTTC. Amino acids: CASSEGTGRSYTF. V and J are TRBV9 and TRBJ1-2; tentative D call: TRBD1 (5 bases). The germline V gene encodes CDR1 SGDLS and CDR2 YYNGEE. Trimming left V 3 bases short and J 9 bases short, with 15 bases between. This CDR3 is built from 13 residues.

This chain uses TRBV10-3 with TRBJ1-1; 9 nucleotides align to TRBD1. With 2 bases clipped from V and 0 bases from J, the junction kept 7 bases outside the gene matches. This CDR3 spans 17 amino acids. Germline V CDR1 and CDR2: ENHRY, SYGVKD. CDR3 in DNA: TGTGCCATCAGTGAGACAACAGGGGGCTCGATGAACACTGAAGCTTTCTTT. Its translation is CAISETTGGSMNTEAFF.

The chain has TRBV15 and TRBJ2-7, with TRBD2 matching 8 bases. The CDR3 covers 16 residues. Trimming at V came to 2 bases and at J to 0 bases, leaving 6 bases not matched to a gene. Germline V gene sequence: CDR1 LNHNV, CDR2 YYDKDF (reference sequence). CDR3 region: CATSRNQRGSSYEQYF. The CDR3 DNA follows: TGTGCCACCAGCAGAAATCAGCGGGGGAGCTCCTACGAGCAGTACTTC.

The chain links TRBV28 to TRBJ2-7, with no clear D. V was trimmed by 2 bases and J by 0 bases, leaving 8 bases between them. CDR3 length: 14 amino acids. Per germline, CDR1 MDHEN and CDR2 SYDVKM. CDR3 nucleotides: TGTGCCAGCAGTTTACGGCGGAACTCCTACGAGCAGTACTTC. Protein product: CASSLRRNSYEQYF. The variable domain in full, completed from reference TRBV28 and TRBJ2-7, reads DVKVTQSSRYLVKRTGEKVFLECVQDMDHENMFWYRQDPGLGLRLIYFSYDVKMKEKGDIPEGYSVSREKKERFSLILESASTNQTSMYLCASSLRRNSYEQYFGPGTRLTVT.